A single T cell receptor (beta chain) is shown here with its context. The data derive from a study of shared clonotypes between healthy human individuals. V gave up 0 bases and J gave up 6 bases; unmatched junction bases: 11. This CDR3 is built from 17 residues. Germline-derived CDR1 and CDR2 are MNHEY and SMNVEV (reference sequence). Measured with immunoSEQ multiplex PCR; TCRdb has only the in-frame clones, and not every one. Among around 1.6 million clones listed, approximately 98% were seen once. This sequence originates from a man younger than 40 in good health. The sequenced material came from naive CD4+ T cells sorted from blood. Subset reported: CD45RA+ positively selected. V is TRBV27 and J is TRBJ2-1, with 7 positions matching TRBD1. The CDR3 sequence: CASSLSRGLGVGNEQFF. CDR3 sequence (DNA): TGTGCCAGCAGTTTATCTAGGGGGCTGGGAGTGGGCAATGAGCAGTTCTTC.